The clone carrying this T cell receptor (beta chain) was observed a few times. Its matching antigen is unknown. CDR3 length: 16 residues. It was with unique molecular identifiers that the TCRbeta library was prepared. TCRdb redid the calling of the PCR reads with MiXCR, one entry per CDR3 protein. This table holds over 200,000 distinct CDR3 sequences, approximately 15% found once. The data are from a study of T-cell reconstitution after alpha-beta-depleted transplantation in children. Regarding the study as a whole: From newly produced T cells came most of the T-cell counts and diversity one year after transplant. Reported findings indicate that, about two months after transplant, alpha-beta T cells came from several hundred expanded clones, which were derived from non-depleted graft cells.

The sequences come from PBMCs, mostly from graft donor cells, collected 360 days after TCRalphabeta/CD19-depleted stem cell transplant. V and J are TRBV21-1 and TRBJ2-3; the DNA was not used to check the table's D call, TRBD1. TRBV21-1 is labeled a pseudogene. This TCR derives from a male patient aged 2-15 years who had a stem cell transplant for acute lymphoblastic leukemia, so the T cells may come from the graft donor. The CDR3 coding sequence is TGTGCCAGCAGCAAAGCCCAGGACAGGGGTGAAGATACGCAGTATTTT. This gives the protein CASSKAQDRGEDTQYF.